A single sample gave rise to the 14 T cell receptor beta chains below, sequenced in a study of identical twins. TCRdb called the 5' RACE reads again in MiXCR, with one record for every CDR3 protein. Of fewer than 250,000 distinct CDR3 sequences listed, 6.5% to 9% are singletons. This sample was shared with a second study, whose subject was yellow fever vaccine responses in identical twins.

What was sequenced was CD8+ T cells sorted from blood. These TCRs come from a woman aged 18-29 years in good health.

The table lists this clonotype with a few counts. This chain uses TRBV2 with TRBJ2-7, with TRBD2 matching 7 bases. J gave up 2 bases and V 7 bases, and 5 bases lay outside the gene matches. The CDR3 consists of 13 residues. CDR1 SNHLY and CDR2 FYNNEI come from the germline V gene. CDR3 sequence: CASTERGAYEQYF. In nucleotides, the CDR3 is TGTGCCAGCACCGAGCGGGGTGCCTACGAGCAGTACTTC.

This clonotype has only a few counts. The chain combines TRBV4-1 with TRBJ1-1; the D is unclear. Germline V gene lookup returns CDR1 MGHRA and CDR2 YSYEKL. This CDR3 region has 15 residues. Trimming pared 4 bases from V and 6 bases from J, leaving 18 bases between. In DNA, the CDR3 is TGCGCCAGCAGCCGTTCCGGGGAGGGTGGGGCTGAAGCTTTCTTT. The encoded protein is CASSRSGEGGAEAFF.

This clonotype has a handful of counts. The V call is TRBV20-1, the J call TRBJ2-3; 9 bases match TRBD2. The CDR3 runs to 15 residues. The germline V gene encodes CDR1 DFQATT and CDR2 SNEGSKA (reference sequence). The V segment lost 4 bases and the J segment 1 base; nucleotides outside the gene matches: 6. CDR3 sequence reads: CSAKGEREGTDTQYF. The CDR3 DNA reads TGCAGTGCTAAAGGAGAGCGGGAGGGCACAGATACGCAGTATTTT.

This clonotype was observed a handful of times. V usage is TRBV7-2 and J usage is TRBJ2-7; D is possibly TRBD2 (6 bases). The CDR3 has 22 residues. Trimming left V 7 bases short and J 2 bases short, with 39 bases between. Germline CDR1 SGHTA, CDR2 FQGNSA. CDR3 nucleotide sequence: TGTGCCAGCATTCCGTACGAGACTAGTGTTGGGCACAGCCCCCATAGACCCTACGAGCAGTACTTC. Protein sequence: CASIPYETSVGHSPHRPYEQYF.

The sample holds many counts of this clonotype. The chain recombines TRBV6-5 with TRBJ2-1, with D perhaps matching TRBD2 (6 bases). Per germline, CDR1 MNHEY and CDR2 SVGAGI. V shed 0 bases and J shed 6 bases, with 9 bases lying between them. CDR3 length: 14 amino acids. CDR3 nucleotide sequence: TGTGCCAGCAGTTACTCCGGGAGCGGCAATGAGCAGTTCTTC. It is translated as CASSYSGSGNEQFF.

This clonotype has at least ten counts. The chain has TRBV12-3 or TRBV12-4 and TRBJ1-1; D is unresolved. V was clipped by 8 bases and J by 0 bases, with 16 bases between them. CDR3 length equals 15 residues. The DNA for the CDR3 is TGTGCCAGCCCTCCCGGGTCCCCGCTGAACACTGAAGCTTTCTTT. Protein: CASPPGSPLNTEAFF.

The gene calls are TRBV11-2 and TRBJ2-5; perhaps TRBD2 as D (6 bases). This CDR3 region has 15 residues. In germline, CDR1 is SGHAT, CDR2 FQNNGV. The V and J ends lost 4 bases and 2 bases respectively, with 14 bases between them. CDR3 coding DNA: TGTGCCAGCAGCTCCACTAGCAGACGACAAGAGACCCAGTACTTC. This sequence encodes CASSSTSRRQETQYF. The complete variable domain, with remaining parts taken from reference TRBV11-2 and TRBJ2-5, reads EAGVAQSPRYKIIEKRQSVAFWCNPISGHATLYWYQQILGQGPKLLIQFQNNGVVDDSQLPKDRFSAERLKGVDSTLKIQPAKLEDSAVYLCASSSTSRRQETQYFGPGTRLLVL.

This clonotype was seen repeatedly, ten times or more. The chain employs TRBV12-3 or TRBV12-4 and TRBJ2-7; 7 bases fit TRBD2. The CDR3 contains 16 residues. Losses at the gene ends were 5 bases for V and 7 bases for J; bases not matched to a gene: 17. CDR3 nucleotides: TGTGCCAGCAGTCCATTTGGACTAGGCTGGTTCGGGGAGCAGTACTTC. Translating gives CASSPFGLGWFGEQYF.

This clonotype was detected many times. The gene calls are TRBV7-9 and TRBJ1-2, with 8 bases aligning to TRBD1. Trimming at V came to 4 bases and at J to 4 bases, leaving 11 bases not matched to a gene. CDR1 and CDR2 (germline): SEHNR, FQNEAQ (reference sequence). This CDR3 is built from 16 residues. CDR3 amino acids: CASSSTGTGIPYGYTF. The CDR3 nucleotides are TGTGCCAGCAGCTCGACCGGGACAGGAATTCCCTATGGCTACACCTTC.

This sequence joins TRBV7-7 and TRBJ2-1; TRBD2 agrees at 7 bases. Germline CDR1 reads SSHAT; CDR2 reads FNYEAQ (reference sequence). The junction had 9 bases not matched to a gene; V was cut back by 5 bases and J by 5 bases. CDR3 length: 15 amino acids. Here the CDR3 DNA reads TGTGCCAGCAGCGACCACTCTGGGGGGGACAATGAGCAGTTCTTC. It specifies CASSDHSGGDNEQFF.

This clonotype was recorded many times. The V and J genes are TRBV12-3 or TRBV12-4 and TRBJ2-2; 11 nucleotides line up with TRBD1. The CDR3 consists of 16 residues. V lost 6 bases and J lost 8; bases outside the gene matches: 11. CDR3 nucleotides: TGTGCCAGCAGCCCGGCTGGACAGGGGGCCCCTGGGGAGCTGTTTTTT. This translates into CASSPAGQGAPGELFF.

The chain carries TRBV28 and TRBJ2-1; TRBD2 might be the D (5 bases). The ends were cut back, 6 bases at V and 6 bases at J, with 21 bases in the middle. Germline-derived CDR1 and CDR2 are MDHEN and SYDVKM. The CDR3 runs 16 residues. The CDR3 protein is CASRVYGVVRSNEQFF. The DNA of the CDR3 is TGTGCCAGCAGGGTTTACGGGGTAGTTCGTAGCAATGAGCAGTTCTTC.

This clonotype was counted between two and nine times. The rearrangement joins TRBV13 to TRBJ2-1; 14 nucleotides agree with TRBD2. V shed 5 bases, J shed 9 bases, and the junction held 6 bases outside the gene matches. Germline CDR1 and CDR2: PRHDT and FYEKMQ (reference sequence). The CDR3 extends over 15 amino acids. The CDR3 sequence is CASSRGTSGGREQFF. CDR3 bases: TGTGCCAGCAGCCGCGGGACTAGCGGGGGACGTGAGCAGTTCTTC.

This clonotype has more than one count but fewer than ten. The V call is TRBV6-1, the J call TRBJ1-1; 9 bases are shared with TRBD1. The CDR3 is 13 amino acids. Germline V gene sequence: CDR1 MNHNS, CDR2 SASEGT. The V gene end was trimmed by 4 bases and the J gene end by 8 bases; junction bases not matched to a gene: 5. DNA for the CDR3: TGTGCCAGCAGTGGTAAACAGGGGGCGGAAGCTTTCTTT. Its protein product is CASSGKQGAEAFF.